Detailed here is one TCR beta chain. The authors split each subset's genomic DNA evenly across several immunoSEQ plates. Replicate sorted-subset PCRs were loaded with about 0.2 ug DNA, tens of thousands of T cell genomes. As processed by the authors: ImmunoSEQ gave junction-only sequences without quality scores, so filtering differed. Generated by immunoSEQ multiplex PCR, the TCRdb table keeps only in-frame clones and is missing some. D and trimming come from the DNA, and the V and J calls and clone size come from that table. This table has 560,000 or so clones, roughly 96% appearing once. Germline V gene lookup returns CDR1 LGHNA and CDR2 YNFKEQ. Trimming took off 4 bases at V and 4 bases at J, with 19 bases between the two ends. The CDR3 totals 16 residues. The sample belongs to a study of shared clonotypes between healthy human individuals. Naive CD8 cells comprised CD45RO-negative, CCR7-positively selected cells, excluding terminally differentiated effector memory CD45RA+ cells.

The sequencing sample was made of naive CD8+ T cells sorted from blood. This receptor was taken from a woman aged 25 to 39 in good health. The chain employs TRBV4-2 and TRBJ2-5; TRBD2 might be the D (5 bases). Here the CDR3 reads CASSLGGTSLTETQYF. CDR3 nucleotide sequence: TGTGCCAGCAGCCTCGGAGGTACATCGCTTACAGAGACCCAGTACTTC.